What follows are 28 T cell receptor beta chains derived from one specimen sequenced in a study of T cell repertoires in cytomegalovirus infection. TCRdb re-called the reads through MiXCR, storing one row per CDR3 protein. The table lists 750,000 to 900,000 distinct CDR3 sequences, 25% to 35% of them singletons, with around 13% in the top ten. Their target antigens are unknown. The sample here was cultured CD8+ T cells from PBMCs, taken from culture after CMV antigen stimulation. The source of these receptors is a human donor in good health (CMV status not recorded). Some clones in this sample may be carry-over from other donors' samples.

The rearrangement links TRBV25-1 to TRBJ1-1, with unresolved D. This CDR3 has 13 residues. V was pared by 2 bases and J by 4 bases, with 8 bases between. From germline, CDR1 is MGHDK and CDR2 SYGVNS. This CDR3 reads CASSETVGTEAFF. The DNA for the CDR3 is TGTGCCAGCAGTGAAACAGTAGGCACTGAAGCTTTCTTT. Full variable domain (outside the CDR3, taken from reference TRBV25-1 and TRBJ1-1): EADIYQTPRYLVIGTGKKITLECSQTMGHDKMYWYQQDPGMELHLIHYSYGVNSTEKGDLSSESTVSRIRTEHFPLTLESARPSHTSQYLCASSETVGTEAFFGQGTRLTVV.

The chain links TRBV6-2 or TRBV6-3 to TRBJ2-5, with TRBD2 matching 12 bases. Germline V gives CDR1 MNHEY, CDR2 SVGEGT. This CDR3 comprises 17 residues. V lost 2 bases and J lost 8; bases outside the gene matches: 12. The CDR3 sequence: CASSYARLAGDPQTQYF. The CDR3 DNA sequence: TGTGCCAGCAGTTACGCGAGACTAGCGGGGGACCCTCAAACCCAGTACTTC.

With regard to this clonotype: A much larger clone differs by one base, so this may be a read error. J is TRBJ1-2 and V is TRBV5-6; possibly TRBD1 for D (5 bases). V lost 2 bases and J 8 bases, leaving 16 bases between the germline ends. CDR3 length equals 14 residues. The germline gives CDR1 SGHDT, CDR2 YYEEEE. The DNA for the CDR3 is TGTGCCAGCAGCTTTCGACAGACGTTGAGCGGCTACACCTTC. Encoded protein: CASSFRQTLSGYTF. Based on the CDR3 plus reference TRBV5-6 and TRBJ1-2, the full variable domain is DAGVTQSPTHLIKTRGQQVTLRCSPKSGHDTVSWYQQALGQGPQFIFQYYEEEERQRGNFPDRFSGHQFPNYSSELNVNALLLGDSALYLCASSFRQTLSGYTFGSGTRLTVV.

The CDR3 region is CASNLGEARGPPYEQYV. CDR3 in DNA: TGTGCCAGCAACTTGGGGGAGGCCAGGGGCCCCCCCTACGAGCAGTACGTC. V usage is TRBV7-9 and J usage is TRBJ2-7; possibly TRBD1 or TRBD2 for D (6 bases each). Per germline, CDR1 SEHNR and CDR2 FQNEAQ (reference sequence). The V end was cut by 7 bases, the J end by 2 bases, with 24 bases between. This CDR3 comprises 17 residues.

This clonotype turned up a few times. The chain combines TRBV5-1 with TRBJ2-5; 15 bases are a match to TRBD2. This CDR3 has 19 amino acids. The J segment lost 3 bases and the V segment lost 1 base, leaving 10 bases of the junction unmatched. CDR1 and CDR2 (germline): SGHRS, YFSETQ. CDR3 protein: CASSLSFGTSGGPEETQYF. For the CDR3, the DNA is TGCGCCAGCAGCTTGTCCTTCGGGACTAGCGGGGGGCCGGAAGAGACCCAGTACTTC.

The sample holds a few counts of this clonotype. This sequence joins TRBV6-2 or TRBV6-3 and TRBJ2-1; no firm D call. The CDR3 extends over 12 amino acids. Germline lookup yields CDR1 MNHEY and CDR2 SVGEGT. The V end lost 0 bases, the J end lost 9 bases, and 6 bases lay between the germline ends. Here the CDR3 reads CASSYSRGEQFF. CDR3 sequence (DNA): TGTGCCAGCAGTTACTCGAGAGGTGAGCAGTTCTTC.

The J gene is TRBJ1-4, the V gene TRBV19; TRBD1 is a possible D gene (5 bases). The CDR3 is 15 residues long. Trimming removed 4 bases at V and 8 bases at J, with 17 bases between. Germline values: CDR1 LNHDA, CDR2 SQIVND (reference sequence). The CDR3, as DNA: TGTGCCAGTAGTACTGACAGCTGGGGTTGGGAAAAACTGTTTTTT. Its translation is CASSTDSWGWEKLFF.

This clonotype was seen at least ten times. This rearrangement joins TRBV6-6 to TRBJ2-6; no reliable D call. V was trimmed by 8 bases and J by 0 bases, leaving 23 bases between them. The CDR3 runs to 19 residues. The germline gives CDR1 MNHNY, CDR2 SVGAGI (reference sequence). CDR3 region: CASAYTGYDFPSGANVLTF. CDR3 bases: TGTGCCAGCGCGTATACTGGGTATGACTTTCCCTCTGGGGCCAACGTCCTGACTTTC.

This clonotype came up a few times. The chain joins TRBV27 to TRBJ2-1; 9 positions match TRBD1. The CDR3 consists of 13 residues. Germline CDR1 and CDR2: MNHEY and SMNVEV (reference sequence). The ends lost 5 bases at V and 8 bases at J; junction bases unmatched: 4. Written as DNA, the CDR3 is TGTGCCAGCAGTCTCGGGACAGGGTATGAGCAGTTCTTC. As protein: CASSLGTGYEQFF.

In its sample, this clonotype was seen many times. The genes are TRBV7-2 and TRBJ2-5; 9 bases match TRBD2. Germline assignment: CDR1 SGHTA and CDR2 FQGNSA. The CDR3 has 18 amino acids. With 6 bases clipped from V and 5 bases from J, the junction kept 19 bases outside the gene matches. The DNA for the CDR3 is TGTGCCAGCAGTCGCCGGGGGCGGGGGGGCCCGATAGGCGAGACCCAGTACTTC. This gives the protein CASSRRGRGGPIGETQYF. Together with reference TRBV7-2 and TRBJ2-5, the CDR3 gives the full variable domain: GAGVSQSPSNKVTEKGKDVELRCDPISGHTALYWYRQSLGQGLEFLIYFQGNSAPDKSGLPSDRFSAERTGGSVSTLTIQRTQQEDSAVYLCASSRRGRGGPIGETQYFGPGTRLLVL.

To note about this clonotype: Just one base apart from a much larger clone, this may be a read error. The rearrangement uses TRBV7-2 and TRBJ2-3; 7 bases fit TRBD2. The CDR3 is made up of 15 amino acids. With V trimmed by 1 base and J by 2 bases, 3 bases remained unmatched. The germline V gene encodes CDR1 SGHTA and CDR2 FQGNSA. The CDR3 DNA reads TGTGCCAGCAGCTTAGGACTAGCTAACACAGATACGCAGTATTTT. Its protein product is CASSLGLANTDTQYF.

This clonotype was found many times. The CDR3 DNA follows: TGTGCCAGCAGCTCCAGGGGCCACAATGAGCAGTTCTTC. Translation gives CASSSRGHNEQFF. The chain recombines TRBV7-9 with TRBJ2-1; TRBD1 might be the D (6 bases). V was pared by 4 bases and J by 5 bases, with 9 bases between. There are 13 residues in the CDR3. Germline assignment: CDR1 SEHNR and CDR2 FQNEAQ (reference sequence).

The chain has TRBV12-3 or TRBV12-4 and TRBJ2-1; D may be TRBD1 (6 bases). The CDR3 spans 14 residues. Trimming removed 5 bases from V and 10 bases from J, with 18 bases in between. DNA of the CDR3: TGTGCCAGCAGTCCCCCACCGGTCGGGACAGAGCAGTTCTTC. This gives the protein CASSPPPVGTEQFF.

This rearrangement joins TRBV7-8 to TRBJ1-1; D unresolved. CDR1 is SGHVS, CDR2 FQNEAQ, per germline. The CDR3 length is 14 residues. With 5 bases removed from V and 4 bases from J, the gap between germline ends came to 14 bases. CDR3 in amino acids: CASSDSPGFTEAFF. CDR3 sequence (DNA): TGTGCCAGCAGCGATAGTCCGGGTTTCACTGAAGCTTTCTTT.

The V and J genes are TRBV12-3 or TRBV12-4 and TRBJ2-7; D call uncertain. V was cut by 6 bases and J by 3 bases, with 15 bases left in between. This CDR3 has 14 amino acids. CDR3 DNA sequence: TGTGCCAGCAGCTCCAGATTGGGTGACTACGAGCAGTACTTC. It encodes CASSSRLGDYEQYF.

This clonotype was counted between two and nine times. This sequence joins TRBV18 and TRBJ1-1; D uncertain. Germline V gene sequence: CDR1 KGHSH, CDR2 LQKENI. Trimming took off 8 bases at V and 0 bases at J, with 7 bases between the two ends. CDR3 length: 12 residues. DNA of the CDR3: TGTGCCAGCGTCTACATGAACACTGAAGCTTTCTTT. Translation gives CASVYMNTEAFF.

The chain joins TRBV19 to TRBJ2-6; D might be TRBD2 (6 bases). The CDR3 runs to 20 residues. Trimming took off 4 bases at V and 1 base at J, with 23 bases between the two ends. Germline CDR1 reads LNHDA; CDR2 reads SQIVND (reference sequence). CDR3 protein: CASSTRTMTRGGSGANVLTF. The CDR3 region has the DNA TGTGCCAGTAGTACCAGAACTATGACCCGTGGGGGGTCTGGGGCCAACGTCCTGACTTTC.

The chain recombines TRBV25-1 with TRBJ1-2; D gene unclear. From germline, CDR1 is MGHDK and CDR2 SYGVNS. V was shortened by 2 bases and J by 4 bases, with 14 bases between the two germline ends. The CDR3 covers 15 residues. CDR3 coding DNA: TGTGCCAGCAGTGAACTTGGTCCTTTGGGCTATGGCTACACCTTC. Its protein product is CASSELGPLGYGYTF.

A remark on this clonotype: One junction end disagrees with the germline gene, perhaps due to a read error. The CDR3 reads CLTSGGAGTGELFF. CDR3 coding DNA: TGCTTGACTAGCGGGGGGGCCGGAACCGGGGAGCTGTTTTTT. The chain links TRBV7-9 to TRBJ2-2, with 14 bases fitting TRBD2. CDR3 length: 14 residues. The germline V gene encodes CDR1 SEHNR and CDR2 FQNEAQ (reference sequence).

The chain uses TRBV10-3 and TRBJ2-1, with D tentatively TRBD2 (6 bases). CDR3 size: 15 residues. The V gene's germline CDR1 is ENHRY and CDR2 SYGVKD. V was trimmed by 3 bases and J by 4 bases, leaving 13 bases between them. This CDR3 reads CAISEMGGRYNEQFF. CDR3 in DNA: TGTGCCATCAGTGAAATGGGGGGTAGATACAATGAGCAGTTCTTC.

The chain is built from TRBV5-1 and TRBJ2-2; 8 positions match TRBD1. This CDR3 has 15 residues. Germline V gives CDR1 SGHRS, CDR2 YFSETQ. J was trimmed by 4 bases and V by 2 bases; bases with no gene match: 4. CDR3 nucleotides: TGCGCCAGCAGCTTAGCCACAGGGGGCACCGGGGAGCTGTTTTTT. Amino acid sequence: CASSLATGGTGELFF. Together with reference TRBV5-1 and TRBJ2-2, the CDR3 gives the full variable domain: KAGVTQTPRYLIKTRGQQVTLSCSPISGHRSVSWYQQTPGQGLQFLFEYFSETQRNKGNFPGRFSGRQFSNSRSEMNVSTLELGDSALYLCASSLATGGTGELFFGEGSRLTVL.

The chain is built from TRBV20-1 and TRBJ1-2, with TRBD1 identical over 8 bases. This CDR3 is 14 amino acids long. The V gene end was trimmed by 3 bases and the J gene end by 7 bases; junction bases not matched to a gene: 10. Germline V lookup: CDR1 DFQATT, CDR2 SNEGSKA (reference sequence). The CDR3 region is CSASNRDRSFGYTF. DNA of the CDR3: TGCAGTGCTAGTAACCGGGACAGGAGTTTTGGCTACACCTTC.

CDR3 in amino acids: CSVEAGWFEAFF. CDR3 sequence (DNA): TGCAGCGTTGAGGCAGGTTGGTTTGAAGCTTTCTTT. The chain has TRBV29-1 and TRBJ1-1, with no clear D. Germline V gives CDR1 SQVTM, CDR2 ANQGSEA. This CDR3 is built from 12 residues. The V and J ends lost 3 bases and 7 bases respectively, with 12 bases between them.

This chain links TRBV5-4 with TRBJ1-3; tentatively, D is TRBD1 (5 bases). This CDR3 has 17 amino acids. V lost 1 base and J lost 0, with 14 bases in between. The germline V gene has CDR1 SGHNT and CDR2 YYREEE (reference sequence). The DNA for the CDR3 is TGTGCCAGCAGCTTGATTCCGGGGGGGAGCTCTGGAAACACCATATATTTT. It specifies CASSLIPGGSSGNTIYF. The full variable domain, its missing parts supplied by reference TRBV5-4 and TRBJ1-3, is ETGVTQSPTHLIKTRGQQVTLRCSSQSGHNTVSWYQQALGQGPQFIFQYYREEENGRGNFPPRFSGLQFPNYSSELNVNALELDDSALYLCASSLIPGGSSGNTIYFGEGSWLTVV.

There are a few counts of this clonotype. The chain has TRBV12-3 or TRBV12-4 and TRBJ2-7; no clear D. The CDR3 has 18 amino acids. Trimming removed 2 bases at V and 2 bases at J, with 22 bases between. This chain's CDR3 is CASSLSGSSPDPTYEQYF. In nucleotides, the CDR3 is TGTGCCAGCAGTTTAAGTGGCTCCTCGCCGGACCCCACCTACGAGCAGTACTTC.

This rearrangement joins TRBV14 to TRBJ1-2; no reliable D call. Germline assignment: CDR1 SGHDN and CDR2 FVKESK. The length of the CDR3 is 14 residues. V gave up 0 bases and J gave up 8 bases, with 13 bases separating them. CDR3 bases: TGTGCCAGCAGCCAAGAATCCGGAGTCGTGGGCTACACCTTC. Encoded protein: CASSQESGVVGYTF.

The genes are TRBV12-3 or TRBV12-4 and TRBJ1-3; D is uncertain. This CDR3 is 12 amino acids long. V lost 7 bases and J 0 bases, leaving 4 bases between the germline ends. Written as DNA, the CDR3 is TGTGCCAGCATCAGCTCTGGAAACACCATATATTTT. It specifies CASISSGNTIYF.

The rearrangement links TRBV19 to TRBJ1-1; 8 nucleotides match TRBD1. The germline CDR1 and CDR2 sequences are LNHDA and SQIVND (reference sequence). After removal of 4 bases from V and 5 bases from J, the junction contained 9 bases not matched to a gene. This CDR3 is built from 15 residues. The chain's CDR3 is CASSTFRGLGTEAFF. CDR3 DNA sequence: TGTGCCAGTAGTACTTTCAGGGGGCTGGGGACTGAAGCTTTCTTT.